This is a list of T cell receptor beta chains from one sample in a study of shared clonotypes between healthy human individuals. Clones were sequenced by immunoSEQ multiplex PCR, and TCRdb holds only the in-frame ones, with some missing. The sample lists about 490,000 clones, less than 80% seen once, with 13% in the top ten. Material: PBMCs. Receptors were obtained from a woman between 40 and 55 years old in good health. Some clones in this sample may be carry-over from other donors' samples. Both conserved end residues are part of each CDR3. The order of the fields is D gene, J gene, V gene, clone size, CDR3 protein, CDR3 DNA. The D gene is left open where the match is weak. Size tells how often a clone was seen (once, few, many) or the class of an expanded clone, and some rows leave it out.

-	TRBJ2-1	TRBV7-2	-	CASSLSSGMYNEQFF	TGTGCCAGCAGCTTAAGCAGCGGAATGTACAATGAGCAGTTCTTC
-	TRBJ1-2	TRBV9	-	CASSPEGSFGGYTF	TGTGCCAGCAGCCCCGAGGGAAGCTTCGGTGGCTACACCTTC
-	TRBJ2-2	TRBV7-3	once	CASSLGYGMNTGELFF	TGTGCCAGCAGCTTAGGTTATGGGATGAACACCGGGGAGCTGTTTTTT
-	TRBJ1-4	TRBV20-1	-	CSARRNEKLFF	TGCAGTGCTAGAAGGAATGAAAAACTGTTTTTT
TRBD1	TRBJ2-2	TRBV9	-	CASSGTGVGLTGELFF	TGTGCCAGCTCCGGGACAGGGGTCGGTCTCACCGGGGAGCTGTTTTTT
-	TRBJ2-5	TRBV2	-	CASSGGNRRETQYF	TGTGCCAGCAGTGGGGGGAACCGACGGGAGACCCAGTACTTC
TRBD1	TRBJ2-1	TRBV2	-	CASSGTGGYFYNEQFF	TGTGCCAGCAGTGGGACAGGGGGCTATTTTTACAATGAGCAGTTCTTC
-	TRBJ2-7	TRBV6-1	-	CASSEAGWRTIYEQYF	TGTGCCAGCAGTGAAGCGGGGTGGAGGACAATTTACGAGCAGTACTTC
-	TRBJ2-7	TRBV7-9	-	CASSLGGISYEQYF	TGTGCCAGCAGCTTAGGTGGGATCTCCTACGAGCAGTACTTC
-	TRBJ1-5	TRBV28	-	CASSSSDFGLGQPQHF	TGTGCCAGCAGTTCCTCCGACTTTGGTCTGGGTCAGCCCCAGCATTTT
-	TRBJ1-1	TRBV2	few	CASSDVGTGRVDTEAFF	TGTGCCAGCAGTGACGTAGGGACCGGGCGAGTGGACACTGAAGCTTTCTTT
-	TRBJ1-1	TRBV6-1	few	CASRTWREGTEAFF	TGTGCCAGCAGAACTTGGAGGGAGGGCACTGAAGCTTTCTTT
TRBD2	TRBJ2-3	TRBV7-3	-	CASSLTAGGGTDTQYF	TGTGCCAGCAGCTTAACGGCGGGAGGGGGCACAGATACGCAGTATTTT
TRBD1	TRBJ2-5	TRBV7-9	-	CASSPGQGTETQYF	TGTGCCAGCAGCCCCGGACAGGGAACGGAGACCCAGTACTTC
-	TRBJ2-1	TRBV14	-	CASSQDQFTYNEQFF	TGTGCCAGCAGCCAAGACCAGTTTACCTACAATGAGCAGTTCTTC